This record concerns one T cell receptor (beta chain) sequence. This specimen belongs to a study of cytomegalovirus exposure and HLA in healthy donors. The table came from immunoSEQ multiplex PCR; TCRdb's copy has only in-frame clones and leaves some out. Among approximately 130,000 clones listed, about 84% were seen once. Germline-derived CDR1 and CDR2 are SGHTA and FQGNSA. V dropped 4 bases and J dropped 0 bases, with 22 bases sitting between them. CDR3 length equals 19 residues. The approximately 120-subject validation cohort, separate from the 666-subject first cohort, included the donors. The clonotype was recovered from a woman in her 30s in good health and CMV-seronegative. The sequenced sample was PBMCs. The chain recombines TRBV7-2 with TRBJ1-3, with D tentatively TRBD1 (6 bases). The chain's CDR3 is CASSSPRGGTASSGNTIYF. As DNA, the CDR3 is TGTGCCAGCAGCTCGCCCAGGGGTGGTACGGCCAGCTCTGGAAACACCATATATTTT.